The rows below give T cell receptor beta chains drawn from one sample of a study of cytomegalovirus exposure and HLA in healthy donors. Profiling relied on immunoSEQ multiplex PCR, and the TCRdb table lists in-frame clones only, not all of them. Found here are about 190,000 clones, 70% to 75% of them singletons; the top ten hold about 4.4%. Sequenced material: PBMCs. These receptors all stem from a man aged 25-40 years in good health and CMV-seropositive. The CDR3 runs from the conserved cysteine through the conserved F or W. Fields, in order: D gene, CDR3 length, clone size, V gene, J gene, CDR3 DNA, CDR3 protein. D genes are given only for firm matches. Only some rows state a clone size, as once, few, many or a class for expanded clones.

>TRBD1|16|NA|TRBV9|TRBJ2-7
TGTGCCAGCAGCACTGGGACAGGGTTAAGGAGGTCCGAGCAGTACTTC
CASSTGTGLRRSEQYF
>TRBD1|11|NA|TRBV20-1|TRBJ2-5
TGCGGCCAGGGGGAAGGAGAGACCCAGTACTTC
CGQGEGETQYF
>NA|16|few|TRBV6-5|TRBJ2-3
TGTGCCAGCAGTTCCAATCTGGACAGAACCACAGATACGCAGTATTTT
CASSSNLDRTTDTQYF
>TRBD2|14|NA|TRBV6-5|TRBJ2-5
TGTGCCAGCAGCCGACTAGCGGGAGACGAGACCCAGTACTTC
CASSRLAGDETQYF
>NA|11|NA|TRBV6-1|TRBJ1-1
TGTGCCAGCGCAGTAAACACTGAAGCTTTCTTT
CASAVNTEAFF
>NA|13|NA|TRBV29-1|TRBJ2-1
TGCAGCGTTGGTGGGCAGGGGGGCAATGAGCAGTTCTTC
CSVGGQGGNEQFF
>TRBD1|15|NA|TRBV15|TRBJ2-2
TGTGCCACCAGCCCAAGACAGGGAAACACCGGGGACCTGTTTTTT
CATSPRQGNTGDLFF
>TRBD1|15|NA|TRBV5-1|TRBJ1-5
TGCGCCGGCAGCTTGGGGACAGGGCTCAATCAGCCCCAGCATTTT
CAGSLGTGLNQPQHF
>TRBD1|15|NA|TRBV6-5|TRBJ2-7
TGTGCCAGCAGTATGCGTGGACAGGGTGGGTACGAGCAGTACTTC
CASSMRGQGGYEQYF
>NA|14|NA|TRBV7-2|TRBJ2-7
TGTGCCAGCAGCGGTGGCATGGGGGGCTACGAGCAGTACTTC
CASSGGMGGYEQYF
>NA|16|NA|TRBV7-6|TRBJ2-5
TGTGCCAGCAGCTCCCCTCTTAGGGGGATTACGGGTATCCAGTACTTC
CASSSPLRGITGIQYF
>NA|15|NA|TRBV6-5|TRBJ2-3
TGTGCCAGCACCCCGAATGTGGCATCCTCAGGGACGCAGTATTTT
CASTPNVASSGTQYF
>TRBD1|12|few|TRBV18|TRBJ1-1
TGTGCCAGCTTGGGACAGAGAACTGAAGCTTTCTTT
CASLGQRTEAFF
>NA|15|once|TRBV7-9|TRBJ2-1
TGTGCCAGCAGCTTGCTCCGGACTGGGTACAATGAGCAGTTCTTC
CASSLLRTGYNEQFF
>NA|10|NA|TRBV5-8|TRBJ1-1
TGTGCCAGCAGCGTGGGGGCGGCTTTCTTT
CASSVGAAFF
>TRBD1|14|NA|TRBV7-9|TRBJ2-7
TGTTCCAGCAGCCCACGAGGACAGGCCTACGAGCAGTACTTC
CSSSPRGQAYEQYF
>TRBD2|12|NA|TRBV2|TRBJ2-1
TGTGCCAGCGGCGGGGGGAAAAATGAGCAGTTCTTC
CASGGGKNEQFF
>NA|15|NA|TRBV7-9|TRBJ2-7
TGTGCCAGCAGCTACTCCGGCGGGGATGCCTACGAGCAGTACTTC
CASSYSGGDAYEQYF
>NA|16|NA|TRBV14|TRBJ2-2
TGTGCCAGCAGCCCCCTCGACAGCCAGCTCACCGGGGAGCTGTTTTTT
CASSPLDSQLTGELFF
>TRBD1|14|once|TRBV18|TRBJ1-1
TGTGCCAGCTCAGCAGGCGGGGGGACAGCAGGAGCTTTCTTT
CASSAGGGTAGAFF